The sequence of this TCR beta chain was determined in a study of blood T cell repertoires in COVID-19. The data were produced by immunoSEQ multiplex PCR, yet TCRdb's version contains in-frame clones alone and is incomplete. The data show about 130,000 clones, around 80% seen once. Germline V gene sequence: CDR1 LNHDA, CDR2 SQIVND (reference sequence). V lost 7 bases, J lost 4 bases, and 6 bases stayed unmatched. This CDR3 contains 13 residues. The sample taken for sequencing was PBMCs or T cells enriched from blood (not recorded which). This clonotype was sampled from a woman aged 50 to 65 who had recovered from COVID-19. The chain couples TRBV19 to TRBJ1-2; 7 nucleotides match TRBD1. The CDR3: CASKDRAFYGYTF. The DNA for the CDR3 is TGTGCCAGTAAAGACAGGGCTTTCTATGGCTACACCTTC.